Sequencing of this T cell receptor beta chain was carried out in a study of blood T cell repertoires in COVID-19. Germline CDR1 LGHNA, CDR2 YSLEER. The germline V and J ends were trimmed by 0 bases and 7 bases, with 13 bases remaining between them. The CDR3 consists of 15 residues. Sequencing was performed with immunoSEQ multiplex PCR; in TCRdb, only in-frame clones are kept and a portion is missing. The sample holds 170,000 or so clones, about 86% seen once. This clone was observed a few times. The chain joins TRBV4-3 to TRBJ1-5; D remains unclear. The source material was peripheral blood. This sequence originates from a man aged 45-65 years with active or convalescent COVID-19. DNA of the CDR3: TGCGCCAGCAGCCAAGATTTTGGTCTCGGGCAGCCCCAGCATTTT. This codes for CASSQDFGLGQPQHF.